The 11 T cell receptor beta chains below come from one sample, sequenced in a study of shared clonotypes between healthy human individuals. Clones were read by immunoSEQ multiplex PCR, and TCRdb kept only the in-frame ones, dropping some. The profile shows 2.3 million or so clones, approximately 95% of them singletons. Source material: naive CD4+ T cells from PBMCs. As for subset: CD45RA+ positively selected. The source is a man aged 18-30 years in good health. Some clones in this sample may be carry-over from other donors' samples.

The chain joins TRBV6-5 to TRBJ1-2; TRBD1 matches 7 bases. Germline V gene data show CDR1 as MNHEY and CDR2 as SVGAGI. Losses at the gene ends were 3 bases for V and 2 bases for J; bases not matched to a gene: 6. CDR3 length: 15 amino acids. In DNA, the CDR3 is TGTGCCAGCAGTTATCACCGACAGGGCAACTATGGCTACACCTTC. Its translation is CASSYHRQGNYGYTF.

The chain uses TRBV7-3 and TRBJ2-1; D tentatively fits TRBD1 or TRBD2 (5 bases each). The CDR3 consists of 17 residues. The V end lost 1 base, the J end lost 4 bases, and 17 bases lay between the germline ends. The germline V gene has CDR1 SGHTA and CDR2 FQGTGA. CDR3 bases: TGTGCCAGCAGCTTAAGGCCCGGGACGGTAGGGTACAATGAGCAGTTCTTC. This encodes CASSLRPGTVGYNEQFF.

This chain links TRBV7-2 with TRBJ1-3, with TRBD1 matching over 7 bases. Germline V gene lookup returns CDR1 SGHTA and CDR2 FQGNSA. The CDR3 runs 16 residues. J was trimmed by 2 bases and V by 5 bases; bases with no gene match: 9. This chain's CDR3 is CASSAQGQAPGNTIYF. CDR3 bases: TGTGCCAGCAGCGCCCAAGGACAGGCACCTGGAAACACCATATATTTT.

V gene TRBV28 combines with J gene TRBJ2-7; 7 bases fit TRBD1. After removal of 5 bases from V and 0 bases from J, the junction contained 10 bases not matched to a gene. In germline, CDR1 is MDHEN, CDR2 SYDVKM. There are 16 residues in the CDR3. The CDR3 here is CASSTFGQESSYEQYF. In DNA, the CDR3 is TGTGCCAGCAGTACCTTCGGACAGGAGAGCTCCTACGAGCAGTACTTC.

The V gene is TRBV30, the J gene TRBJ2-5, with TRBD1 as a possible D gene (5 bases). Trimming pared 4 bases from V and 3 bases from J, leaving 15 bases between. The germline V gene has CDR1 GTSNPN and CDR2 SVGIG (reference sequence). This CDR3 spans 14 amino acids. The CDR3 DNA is TGTGCCTGGAATCAAGGGGCAGTAGAAGAGACCCAGTACTTC. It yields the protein CAWNQGAVEETQYF.

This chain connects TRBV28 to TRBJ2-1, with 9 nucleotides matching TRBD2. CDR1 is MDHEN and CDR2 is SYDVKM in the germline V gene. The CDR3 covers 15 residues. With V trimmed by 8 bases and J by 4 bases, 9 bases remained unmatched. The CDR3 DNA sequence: TGTGCCAGCGGGGGCGGGAGGGCCGGATACAATGAGCAGTTCTTC. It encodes CASGGGRAGYNEQFF.

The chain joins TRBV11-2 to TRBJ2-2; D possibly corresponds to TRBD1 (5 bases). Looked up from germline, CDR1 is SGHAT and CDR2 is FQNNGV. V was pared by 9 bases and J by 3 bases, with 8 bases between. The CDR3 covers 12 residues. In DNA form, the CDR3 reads TGTGCCAGAGCCAGGGACACCGGGGAGCTGTTTTTT. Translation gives CARARDTGELFF.

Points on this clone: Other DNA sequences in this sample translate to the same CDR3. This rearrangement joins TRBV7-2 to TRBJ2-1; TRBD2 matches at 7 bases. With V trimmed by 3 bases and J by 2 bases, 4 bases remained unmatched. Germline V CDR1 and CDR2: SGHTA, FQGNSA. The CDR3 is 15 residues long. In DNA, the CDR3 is TGTGCCAGCAGCTTGGGTCTAGCGGCCTACAATGAGCAGTTCTTC. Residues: CASSLGLAAYNEQFF.

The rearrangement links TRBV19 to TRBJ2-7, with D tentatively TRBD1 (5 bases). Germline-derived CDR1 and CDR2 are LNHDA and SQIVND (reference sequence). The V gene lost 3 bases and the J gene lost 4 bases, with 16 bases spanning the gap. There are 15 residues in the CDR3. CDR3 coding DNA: TGTGCCAGTAGTATCCGGCAGGGATTCTTTTACGAGCAGTACTTC. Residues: CASSIRQGFFYEQYF.

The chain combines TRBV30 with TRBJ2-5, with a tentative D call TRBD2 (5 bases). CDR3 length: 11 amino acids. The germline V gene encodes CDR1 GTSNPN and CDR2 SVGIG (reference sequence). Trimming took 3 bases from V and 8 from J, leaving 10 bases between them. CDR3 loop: CAWSSPGTQYF. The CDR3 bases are TGTGCCTGGAGCTCCCCGGGAACCCAGTACTTC. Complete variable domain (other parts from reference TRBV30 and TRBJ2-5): SQTIHQWPATLVQPVGSPLSLECTVEGTSNPNLYWYRQAAGRGLQLLFYSVGIGQISSEVPQNLSASRPQDRQFILSSKKLLLSDSGFYLCAWSSPGTQYFGPGTRLLVL.

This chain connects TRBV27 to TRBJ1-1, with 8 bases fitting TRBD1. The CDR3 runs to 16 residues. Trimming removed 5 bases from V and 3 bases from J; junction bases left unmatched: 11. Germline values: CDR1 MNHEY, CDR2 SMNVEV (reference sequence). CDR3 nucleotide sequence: TGTGCCAGCAGTCCGACCCAGACAGGGGCCTACACTGAAGCTTTCTTT. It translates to CASSPTQTGAYTEAFF.